A selection of T cell receptor beta chains follows, all from one sample in a study of T cell repertoires in cytomegalovirus infection. Via MiXCR, TCRdb re-called the reads, giving one row per CDR3 protein. This sample has around 140,000 distinct CDR3 sequences, with roughly 6.5% found just once. The specimen was PBMCs. The origin of the receptors is a human donor in good health (CMV status not recorded). Some clones in this sample may be carry-over from other donors' samples. Both conserved end residues are part of each CDR3. The D gene is left open where the match is weak. Clone size is not always given. Where it is, it says once, few, many or a class for expanded clones.

d_call,clone_size,j_call,v_call,cdr3_nt,cdr3_aa
NA,many,TRBJ1-2,TRBV7-2,TGTGCCAGCAGCTTAGATACCAGGGTAACGGGCTACACCTTC,CASSLDTRVTGYTF
NA,many,TRBJ2-7,TRBV7-2,TGTGCCAGCAGCTTAACTGGGGTCTACGAGCAGTACTTC,CASSLTGVYEQYF
TRBD1,many,TRBJ1-2,TRBV20-1,TGCAGTGCTAGACAACCGGGACAGGTGTTTGGTGGCTACACCTTC,CSARQPGQVFGGYTF
NA,many,TRBJ1-2,TRBV29-1,TGCAGCGTTGAAGAAAGGACGGGAGCGCGTGGCTACACCTTC,CSVEERTGARGYTF
NA,many,TRBJ2-2,TRBV28,TGTGCCACCCAAGGGCGGATGGGCACCGGGGAGCTGTTTTTT,CATQGRMGTGELFF
TRBD1,many,TRBJ1-2,TRBV19,TGTGCCAGTAACAGGGACAGGTTAGCCTATGGCTACACCTTC,CASNRDRLAYGYTF
TRBD1,many,TRBJ2-7,TRBV5-1,TGCGCCAGCAGCTCGGGGACAGGGGGATACGAGCAGTACTTC,CASSSGTGGYEQYF
NA,few,TRBJ1-4,TRBV20-1,TGCAGTGCTAGGCGTCAGGGGTTGGAAAAACTGTTTTTT,CSARRQGLEKLFF
TRBD2,many,TRBJ2-3,TRBV7-8,TGTGCCAGCAGCTCCCTAGCGGGGGCTACAGATACGCAGTATTTT,CASSSLAGATDTQYF
NA,many,TRBJ2-3,TRBV9,TGTGCCAGCAGCGTACGGCCTAGCACAGATACGCAGTATTTT,CASSVRPSTDTQYF
NA,many,TRBJ2-1,TRBV7-2,TGTGCCAGCAGCTTCCAGAGCTCCTACAATGAGCAGTTCTTC,CASSFQSSYNEQFF
TRBD1,many,TRBJ1-2,TRBV7-2,TGTGCCAGCAGCCTCGACAGGGTGAACTATGGCTACACCTTC,CASSLDRVNYGYTF
NA,many,TRBJ1-1,TRBV7-2,TGTGCCAGCAGCCCGGTGCTGGGGTCGACTGAAGCTTTCTTT,CASSPVLGSTEAFF
TRBD2,NA,TRBJ2-7,TRBV5-1,TGCGCCAGCAGCTTGGATCCCGGACTAGATACTTACGAGCAGTACTTC,CASSLDPGLDTYEQYF
TRBD1,few,TRBJ2-5,TRBV5-6,TGTGCCAGCAGCCCGGGGACAGGGACGGGAGAGACCCAGTACTTC,CASSPGTGTGETQYF
NA,many,TRBJ1-2,TRBV4-2,TGTGCCAGCAGCCAAGATGGAAGCCTAGCTAACTATGGCTACACCTTC,CASSQDGSLANYGYTF
TRBD2,NA,TRBJ2-3,TRBV20-1,TGCAGTGCTAGACCCGGACTAGCGGGCCTGGGGCGGGATACGCAGTATTTT,CSARPGLAGLGRDTQYF
NA,few,TRBJ2-3,TRBV29-1,TGCAGCGTTGAATTTGTGGGACTCAGCACAGATACGCAGTATTTT,CSVEFVGLSTDTQYF
NA,many,TRBJ2-1,TRBV7-8,TGTGCCAGCAGCCCCCCGGTGAGGGATGAGCAGTTCTTC,CASSPPVRDEQFF
TRBD2,few,TRBJ2-6,TRBV29-1,TGCAGCGTTGAAGATCGGGGTACTAGCGGAGGCTTCTCTGGGGCCAACGTCCTGACTTTC,CSVEDRGTSGGFSGANVLTF
NA,many,TRBJ1-1,TRBV11-2,TGTGCCAGCAGCGTGGGGGGTGGATGGGGCTGGGGGGACACTGAAGCTTTCTTT,CASSVGGGWGWGDTEAFF
NA,many,TRBJ1-5,TRBV28,TGTGCCAGCAGTTCCGTCGGGCAGCCCCAGCATTTT,CASSSVGQPQHF
NA,many,TRBJ1-5,TRBV7-9,TGTGCCAGCAGCTCCCGGGGTCAGCCCCAGCATTTT,CASSSRGQPQHF
NA,few,TRBJ1-2,TRBV20-1,TGCAGTGCTAGAGTGGTGACAGACTATGGCTACACCTTC,CSARVVTDYGYTF
NA,many,TRBJ2-5,TRBV28,TGTGCCAGCAGGGAAACAACAGGGTTGAGAGAGACCCAGTACTTC,CASRETTGLRETQYF
TRBD2,many,TRBJ2-3,TRBV7-2,TGTGCCAGCAGCTTAAGCGGGGGCCCAGATACGCAGTATTTT,CASSLSGGPDTQYF
NA,NA,TRBJ2-4,TRBV7-2,TGTGCCAGCAGCTTAGCGGAGGGCGGTCTCGCCAAAAACATTCAGTACTTC,CASSLAEGGLAKNIQYF
NA,many,TRBJ1-2,TRBV7-9,TGTGCCAGCAGCTTACGGGGGTACTATGGCTACACCTTC,CASSLRGYYGYTF
TRBD2,many,TRBJ2-1,TRBV7-6,TGTGCCAGCAGCCAGGAGGGCGGGGGATCCAGGTCCAAGCAGTTCTTC,CASSQEGGGSRSKQFF
TRBD1,many,TRBJ2-7,TRBV5-1,TGCGCCAGCAGCCTTAGGCCCCCGGGGACAGCTTCCTACGAGCAGTACTTC,CASSLRPPGTASYEQYF
TRBD1,NA,TRBJ2-7,TRBV5-5,TGTGCCAGCAGCTGGGACAGCTACGAGCAGTACTTC,CASSWDSYEQYF
NA,many,TRBJ1-4,TRBV6-6,TGTGCCAGCAGCCAAAACTTGTTGGATGAAAAACTGTTTTTT,CASSQNLLDEKLFF
NA,many,TRBJ2-7,TRBV7-8,TGTGCCAGCAGCGGATCGACAGGCTACGAGCAGTACTTC,CASSGSTGYEQYF
TRBD1,many,TRBJ1-6,TRBV7-2,TGTGCCAGCAGCTTGGGACAGGGAGTTTCACCCCTCCACTTT,CASSLGQGVSPLHF
TRBD1,many,TRBJ1-1,TRBV6-5,TGTGCCAGCAGTACGGACAGGGAAGCTTTCTTT,CASSTDREAFF
TRBD2,NA,TRBJ2-5,TRBV20-1,TGCAGTGCTAGAGATTTTAGCGGGGGATTCCGGGAGACCCAGTACTTC,CSARDFSGGFRETQYF
TRBD1,few,TRBJ1-2,TRBV6-5,TGTGCCAGCAGTTTCGAAACAGGGGGCGAAGGCTACACCTTC,CASSFETGGEGYTF
NA,few,TRBJ1-1,TRBV19,TGTGCCAGTAGTACCACGGGACTCTCTAATACTGAAGCTTTCTTT,CASSTTGLSNTEAFF
NA,NA,TRBJ2-4,TRBV4-3,TGCGCCAGCAGCCAAGGAGAGGGTGGTGGCATTCAGTACTTC,CASSQGEGGGIQYF
NA,few,TRBJ2-3,TRBV24-1,TGTGCCACCAGTGATTTTTGGACCTCGGGCGACAATACGCAGTATTTT,CATSDFWTSGDNTQYF
NA,many,TRBJ1-2,TRBV7-2,TGTGCCAGCAGCTTAGCGCTGGATAACTATGGCTACACCTTC,CASSLALDNYGYTF
NA,few,TRBJ1-3,TRBV28,TGTGCCAGCACGGCCGACGTGGCAGCTGGAAACACCATATATTTT,CASTADVAAGNTIYF
NA,few,TRBJ1-2,TRBV9,TGTGCCAGCAGCCCGATCATCCCCGCGCGCAACTATGGCTACACCTTC,CASSPIIPARNYGYTF
NA,many,TRBJ2-3,TRBV7-2,TGTGCCAGCAGGGATGGGACTCCCTTTGGAGATACGCAGTATTTT,CASRDGTPFGDTQYF
NA,few,TRBJ1-2,TRBV19,TGTGCCAGTAGTCGGAGGGATTCCACTAACTATGGCTACACCTTC,CASSRRDSTNYGYTF
NA,many,TRBJ2-7,TRBV29-1,TGCAGCGTTGGTGGCACCCCCTACGAGCAGTACTTC,CSVGGTPYEQYF
NA,few,TRBJ2-7,TRBV10-2,TGCGCCAGCGGGCGCGGGGCGGGGGCCTCCTACGAGCAGTACTTC,CASGRGAGASYEQYF
TRBD2,many,TRBJ2-1,TRBV7-2,TGTGCCAGCAGCGGGGGGAGGCTAGCGGGGGTCGATGAGCAGTTCTTC,CASSGGRLAGVDEQFF
TRBD1,many,TRBJ1-1,TRBV7-6,TGTGCCAGCAGCTTAAAGGGACAGGGAAGGTCTGCGGACACTGAAGCTTTCTTT,CASSLKGQGRSADTEAFF